Listed here are 29 T cell receptor beta chains from one sample, sequenced in a study of CD8+CD57+ T cells in acquired aplastic anemia. Genomic DNA provided the template from which TCR beta VDJ and CDR3 profiles were obtained. TCRdb re-analysed the reads in MiXCR, keeping a single row per CDR3 protein. This sample has about 190,000 distinct CDR3 sequences, with over 60% found just once. Sample: sorted CD4+, CD8+, or CD8+CD57+ T cells (not recorded which) from PBMCs. These receptors originate from a human donor with severe aplastic anemia or a healthy control (not recorded which).

On this clonotype: The CDR3 does not end in the conserved phenylalanine or tryptophan, so this is likely a read error. The chain uses TRBV7-7 and TRBJ2-3; the match to TRBD2 covers 10 bases. CDR3 length equals 17 residues. The germline gives CDR1 SSHAT, CDR2 FNYEAQ (reference sequence). The DNA of the CDR3 is TGTGCTAGCAGCTTATACCTAGCGGGGGAGGTATTAGATACGCAGTATTCT. Protein sequence: CASSLYLAGEVLDTQYS.

This clonotype showed up just a few times. The rearrangement links TRBV9 to TRBJ2-1; 11 bases fit TRBD1. In germline, CDR1 is SGDLS, CDR2 YYNGEE. CDR3 length: 16 residues. The V segment lost 3 bases and the J segment 6 bases; nucleotides outside the gene matches: 8. The CDR3 DNA reads as TGTGCCAGCAGCGGACCCACGGGACAGGGGGTCAATGAGCAGTTCTTC. Its protein is CASSGPTGQGVNEQFF.

CDR3 protein: CSAREQRLFQETQYF. CDR3 nucleotides: TGCAGTGCTAGAGAACAGCGGTTGTTTCAAGAGACCCAGTACTTC. The chain uses TRBV20-1 and TRBJ2-5, with D maybe TRBD2 (5 bases). This CDR3 comprises 15 residues. Germline assignment: CDR1 DFQATT and CDR2 SNEGSKA (reference sequence). Deletions cut 0 bases from V and 2 bases from J, with 13 bases between.

Points on this clonotype: One end of the junction fails to match germline, which may point to a read error. The chain has TRBV7-2 and TRBJ2-7; 12 positions match TRBD1. CDR1 and CDR2 (germline): SGHTA, FQGNSA. The CDR3 contains 15 residues. The CDR3 is CASSLEGTGGDEQCF. The CDR3 bases are TGTGCCAGCAGCTTAGAAGGGACAGGGGGCGACGAGCAGTGCTTC.

This chain links TRBV29-1 with TRBJ1-2, with TRBD1 as a possible D gene (5 bases). The V end lost 6 bases, the J end lost 4 bases, and 15 bases lay between the germline ends. CDR1 is SQVTM, CDR2 ANQGSEA, per germline. The CDR3 is 13 amino acids. CDR3 sequence: CSVDRDGAYGYTF. The CDR3 DNA follows: TGCAGCGTGGACCGGGACGGTGCCTATGGCTACACCTTC.

As for this clonotype: The junction departs from the called germline gene at one end, perhaps through a read error. V usage is TRBV10-3 and J usage is TRBJ2-1; 7 bases line up with TRBD2. CDR3 length: 16 residues. Germline-derived CDR1 and CDR2 are ENHRY and SYGVKD. CDR3 amino acids: CASSPRDYGLYNEQFF. CDR3 DNA sequence: TGTGCCAGCAGTCCGAGGGACTACGGACTCTACAATGAGCAGTTCTTC.

The chain carries TRBV7-2 and TRBJ2-2; D is tentatively TRBD1 or TRBD2 (5 bases each). This CDR3 is built from 15 residues. V lost 1 base to trimming and J lost 2 bases, with 8 bases between them. Germline V lookup: CDR1 SGHTA, CDR2 FQGNSA. The CDR3 sequence: CASSLEGTNTGELFF. The CDR3, as DNA: TGTGCCAGCAGCTTAGAGGGGACCAACACCGGGGAGCTGTTTTTT. Using reference TRBV7-2 and TRBJ2-2 for the parts outside the CDR3, the full variable domain is GAGVSQSPSNKVTEKGKDVELRCDPISGHTALYWYRQSLGQGLEFLIYFQGNSAPDKSGLPSDRFSAERTGGSVSTLTIQRTQQEDSAVYLCASSLEGTNTGELFFGEGSRLTVL.

V gene TRBV6-5 combines with J gene TRBJ1-2, with no clear D. The germline V gene encodes CDR1 MNHEY and CDR2 SVGAGI. The length of the CDR3 is 10 residues. V was cut by 9 bases and J by 4 bases, with 6 bases left in between. The CDR3: CASFRYGYTF. Written as DNA, the CDR3 is TGTGCCAGTTTTCGCTATGGCTACACCTTC.

This chain links TRBV19 with TRBJ2-7; D is ambiguous. There are 15 residues in the CDR3. V lost 3 bases and J 6 bases, leaving 18 bases between the germline ends. Germline V gene data show CDR1 as LNHDA and CDR2 as SQIVND (reference sequence). CDR3 sequence: CASSMGIRVYGEQYF. The CDR3, as DNA: TGTGCCAGTAGTATGGGGATTCGGGTTTACGGCGAGCAGTACTTC. The variable domain in full, with the rest retrieved from reference TRBV19 and TRBJ2-7, is DGGITQSPKYLFRKEGQNVTLSCEQNLNHDAMYWYRQDPGQGLRLIYYSQIVNDFQKGDIAEGYSVSREKKESFPLTVTSAQKNPTAFYLCASSMGIRVYGEQYFGPGTRLTVT.

The genes are TRBV25-1 and TRBJ1-2; 7 nucleotides match TRBD1. Unmatched junction bases numbered 9, after V lost 4 bases and J lost 4 bases. There are 15 residues in the CDR3. Germline assignment: CDR1 MGHDK and CDR2 SYGVNS. CDR3: CASSVSLGQSYGYTF. CDR3 DNA: TGTGCCAGCAGTGTATCCCTGGGACAGTCCTATGGCTACACCTTC.

Notes on this clonotype: No conserved phenylalanine or tryptophan ends this CDR3, so it is likely a read error. This chain uses TRBV7-2 with TRBJ2-7; D ambiguous. The CDR3 is made up of 13 amino acids. V lost 2 bases to trimming and J lost 5 bases, with 10 bases between them. CDR1 is SGHTA and CDR2 is FQGNSA in the germline V gene. The CDR3 sequence: CASSLPLLNEQYY. The CDR3 nucleotides are TGTGCCAGCAGCTTACCGCTGCTAAACGAGCAGTACTAC.

This sequence joins TRBV7-3 and TRBJ2-5; D may be TRBD1 (5 bases). CDR1 SGHTA and CDR2 FQGTGA come from the germline V gene. The CDR3 is 15 residues long. V lost 5 bases and J 5 bases, leaving 18 bases between the germline ends. CDR3 in DNA: TGTGCCAGCAGCCTGGCAGGGTTGGTTGCGGAGACCCAGTACTTC. Translated: CASSLAGLVAETQYF.

The CDR3, as DNA: TGTGCCAGCAGTTTGGGGCTTTATAGCAATCAGCCCCAGCATTTT. Encoded protein: CASSLGLYSNQPQHF. The V gene is TRBV27, the J gene TRBJ1-5, with a possible D match to TRBD1 (5 bases). The CDR3 runs 15 residues. The germline V gene has CDR1 MNHEY and CDR2 SMNVEV (reference sequence). Trimming removed 3 bases at V and 0 bases at J, with 9 bases between.

This clonotype has more than one count but fewer than ten. The genes are TRBV12-3 or TRBV12-4 and TRBJ2-7; TRBD2 is a possible D gene (5 bases). Trimming removed 7 bases from V and 2 bases from J, with 15 bases in between. The CDR3 sequence is 14 residues long. For the CDR3, the DNA is TGTGCCAGCAACCTAGGAGAGGGCGCCTACGAGCAGTACTTC. This codes for CASNLGEGAYEQYF.

V usage is TRBV20-1 and J usage is TRBJ2-7, with a possible D match to TRBD1 (5 bases). Germline V gene data show CDR1 as DFQATT and CDR2 as SNEGSKA (reference sequence). V dropped 6 bases and J dropped 1 base, with 13 bases sitting between them. CDR3 size: 13 residues. Here the CDR3 reads CSAHNQGSYEQYF. DNA for the CDR3: TGCAGTGCCCACAACCAGGGATCCTACGAGCAGTACTTC.

This chain uses TRBV7-8 with TRBJ1-3, with D possibly being TRBD1 (5 bases). The V end lost 1 base, the J end lost 3 bases, and 13 bases lay between the germline ends. Germline V gene lookup returns CDR1 SGHVS and CDR2 FQNEAQ. This CDR3 spans 16 amino acids. The CDR3 here is CASSLVSGEFGNTIYF. The CDR3 bases are TGTGCCAGCAGCTTAGTGTCGGGGGAGTTTGGAAACACCATATATTTT.

The J gene is TRBJ2-1, the V gene TRBV2; no firm D call. CDR1 is SNHLY and CDR2 is FYNNEI in the germline V gene. This CDR3 region has 14 residues. V gave up 7 bases and J gave up 0 bases, with 10 bases separating them. The CDR3 region is CASTALSSYNEQFF. DNA of the CDR3: TGTGCCAGCACAGCACTTAGCTCCTACAATGAGCAGTTCTTC.

The chain has TRBV15 and TRBJ2-7, with D possibly being TRBD2 (6 bases). CDR1 is LNHNV and CDR2 is YYDKDF in the germline V gene (reference sequence). V was pared by 1 base and J by 6 bases, with 13 bases between. CDR3 length: 14 residues. CDR3 loop: CATSRGFDGGEQYF. CDR3 nucleotides: TGTGCCACCAGCAGAGGTTTCGACGGGGGCGAGCAGTACTTC.

This chain connects TRBV19 to TRBJ1-5, with D possibly being TRBD1 (5 bases). The length of the CDR3 is 14 residues. Trimming left V 5 bases short and J 3 bases short, with 11 bases between. CDR1 is LNHDA, CDR2 SQIVND, per germline (reference sequence). The CDR3 protein is CASSSRDFNQPQHF. The CDR3 DNA reads TGTGCCAGTAGTTCTAGGGACTTCAATCAGCCCCAGCATTTT.

V usage is TRBV20-1 and J usage is TRBJ2-7; D gene unclear. The CDR3 loop spans 11 amino acids. V dropped 6 bases and J dropped 13 bases, with 19 bases sitting between them. Germline loops: CDR1 DFQATT, CDR2 SNEGSKA (reference sequence). The CDR3 here is CSALYGGSQYF. Written as DNA, the CDR3 is TGCAGTGCCCTATATGGCGGCTCCCAATACTTC.

The chain uses TRBV5-1 and TRBJ1-1; the match to TRBD1 covers 7 bases. Germline CDR1 reads SGHRS; CDR2 reads YFSETQ. J lost 0 bases, V lost 0 bases, and 14 bases had no gene match. The CDR3 sequence is 19 residues long. The CDR3 region has the DNA TGCGCCAGCAGCTTGGGAAGTACGACAGGGTCACTGATGAACACTGAAGCTTTCTTT. Its translation is CASSLGSTTGSLMNTEAFF.

The genes are TRBV12-3 or TRBV12-4 and TRBJ1-1; 8 nucleotides agree with TRBD1. The junction had 1 base not matched to a gene; V was cut back by 3 bases and J by 4 bases. This CDR3 is built from 13 residues. In DNA form, the CDR3 reads TGTGCCAGCAGTTTGACAGGGGCCACTGAAGCTTTCTTT. Its translation is CASSLTGATEAFF.

V gene TRBV7-9 combines with J gene TRBJ1-5; D gene uncertain. The germline V gene encodes CDR1 SEHNR and CDR2 FQNEAQ (reference sequence). This CDR3 comprises 14 residues. With 2 bases removed from V and 8 bases from J, the gap between germline ends came to 13 bases. The CDR3 region is CASSLKGSKEPQHF. The CDR3 nucleotides are TGTGCCAGCAGCTTAAAAGGGAGTAAAGAGCCCCAGCATTTT. The entire variable domain, with the rest obtained from reference TRBV7-9 and TRBJ1-5, is as follows: DTGVSQNPRHKITKRGQNVTFRCDPISEHNRLYWYRQTLGQGPEFLTYFQNEAQLEKSRLLSDRFSAERPKGSFSTLEIQRTEQGDSAMYLCASSLKGSKEPQHFGDGTRLSIL.

V and J are TRBV10-3 and TRBJ2-2; D is unresolved. This CDR3 comprises 15 residues. V lost 0 bases, J lost 7 bases, and 12 bases lay in between. CDR1 and CDR2 from the germline V gene are ENHRY and SYGVKD. The DNA of the CDR3 is TGTGCCATCAGTGAGTCGAATATGGCCGTCGGGGAGCTGTTTTTT. Translation: CAISESNMAVGELFF.

In its sample, this clonotype is large. The chain links TRBV7-9 to TRBJ2-7; a weak D match, TRBD2 (7 bases). Germline values: CDR1 SEHNR, CDR2 FQNEAQ (reference sequence). CDR3 length: 14 amino acids. V was cut by 1 base and J by 6 bases, with 13 bases left in between. CDR3 nucleotide sequence: TGTGCCAGCAGCTTAGGGCGGGGGCGCAGCGAGCAGTACTTC. It encodes CASSLGRGRSEQYF.

J is TRBJ2-5 and V is TRBV7-9; D remains unclear. Trimming removed 3 bases at V and 5 bases at J, with 7 bases between. This CDR3 has 12 amino acids. Per the germline V gene, CDR1 is SEHNR and CDR2 is FQNEAQ (reference sequence). The CDR3 DNA reads TGTGCCAGCAGCTTTCAAAGGGAGACCCAGTACTTC. This sequence encodes CASSFQRETQYF.

This clonotype occurred a few times. The rearrangement links TRBV5-4 to TRBJ2-3, with D unclear. Germline assignment: CDR1 SGHNT and CDR2 YYREEE (reference sequence). V lost 0 bases and J 0 bases, leaving 11 bases between the germline ends. The CDR3 length is 16 residues. In nucleotides, the CDR3 is TGTGCCAGCAGCTTGGGCCCACCGGCAAGCACAGATACGCAGTATTTT. Its translation: CASSLGPPASTDTQYF.

The V gene is TRBV9, the J gene TRBJ2-5, with 7 bases identical to TRBD1. The V and J ends lost 0 bases and 4 bases, in that order; junction bases with no gene match: 3. This CDR3 contains 14 residues. Germline CDR1 is SGDLS and CDR2 is YYNGEE. Written as DNA, the CDR3 is TGTGCCAGCAGCGTAGATTCAGGGGGAGAGACCCAGTACTTC. This codes for CASSVDSGGETQYF.

The chain links TRBV7-9 to TRBJ2-7, with no clear D. The germline V gene encodes CDR1 SEHNR and CDR2 FQNEAQ (reference sequence). CDR3 length: 13 amino acids. V gave up 1 base and J gave up 6 bases, with 10 bases separating them. The CDR3 is CASSLENLPEQYF. DNA of the CDR3: TGTGCCAGCAGCTTAGAGAACCTGCCCGAGCAGTACTTC.